These T cell receptor beta chains were read from a single sample in a study of blood T cell repertoires in COVID-19. Some clones are missing from TCRdb's copy, which holds only in-frame ones; the method was immunoSEQ multiplex PCR. The sample includes approximately 240,000 clones, roughly 84% of them seen just once. Sequenced input: peripheral blood. The source of these receptors is a woman between 35 and 50 years old who had recovered from COVID-19. The CDR3 runs from the conserved cysteine through the conserved F or W. Fields, in order: D gene, J gene, V gene, clone size, CDR3 protein, CDR3 DNA. The D gene is left open where the match is weak. Clone size is not always given. Where it is, it says once, few, many or a class for expanded clones.

D gene: TRBD1
J gene: TRBJ1-4
V gene: TRBV6-2/TRBV6-3
clone size: .
CDR3 protein: CASSLGQGWGNEKLFF
CDR3 DNA: TGTGCCAGCAGTTTGGGACAGGGATGGGGTAATGAAAAACTGTTTTTT

D gene: TRBD1
J gene: TRBJ1-5
V gene: TRBV19
clone size: .
CDR3 protein: CASSGRDRGFYSNQPQHF
CDR3 DNA: TGTGCCAGTAGTGGCCGGGACAGAGGCTTTTATAGCAATCAGCCCCAGCATTTT

D gene: .
J gene: TRBJ1-5
V gene: TRBV13
clone size: once
CDR3 protein: CASSLGWGDSNQPQHF
CDR3 DNA: TGTGCCAGCAGCTTAGGTTGGGGGGATAGCAATCAGCCCCAGCATTTT

D gene: TRBD2
J gene: TRBJ2-3
V gene: TRBV13
clone size: .
CDR3 protein: CASSPISGGTQYF
CDR3 DNA: TGTGCCAGCAGCCCTATCTCGGGGGGTACGCAGTATTTT

D gene: .
J gene: TRBJ1-2
V gene: TRBV7-2
clone size: .
CDR3 protein: CASSSRTAARPDGYTF
CDR3 DNA: TGTGCCAGCAGCTCCCGGACAGCGGCCCGGCCAGATGGCTACACCTTC

D gene: .
J gene: TRBJ2-3
V gene: TRBV12-3/TRBV12-4
clone size: .
CDR3 protein: CASSLSPDTQYF
CDR3 DNA: TGTGCCAGCAGTTTGAGTCCAGATACGCAGTATTTT

D gene: .
J gene: TRBJ2-7
V gene: TRBV28
clone size: .
CDR3 protein: CASGTGKQYF
CDR3 DNA: TGTGCCAGCGGAACGGGGAAGCAGTACTTC

D gene: TRBD1
J gene: TRBJ1-2
V gene: TRBV28
clone size: .
CDR3 protein: CASSGTGKRGYTF
CDR3 DNA: TGTGCCAGCAGCGGGACAGGGAAGCGGGGCTACACCTTC

D gene: TRBD1
J gene: TRBJ1-3
V gene: TRBV7-9
clone size: once
CDR3 protein: CASSFGQGAGNTIYF
CDR3 DNA: TGTGCCAGCAGCTTCGGACAGGGGGCTGGAAACACCATATATTTT

D gene: .
J gene: TRBJ1-4
V gene: TRBV5-6
clone size: .
CDR3 protein: CASSLSPEGGGTNEKLFF
CDR3 DNA: TGTGCCAGCAGCTTATCTCCCGAGGGCGGGGGAACTAATGAAAAACTGTTTTTT

D gene: .
J gene: TRBJ1-4
V gene: TRBV7-2
clone size: few
CDR3 protein: CASSADGATNEKLFF
CDR3 DNA: TGTGCCAGCAGCGCCGACGGAGCAACTAATGAAAAACTGTTTTTT

D gene: .
J gene: TRBJ2-3
V gene: TRBV6-5
clone size: .
CDR3 protein: CASSYGRVGTDTQYF
CDR3 DNA: TGTGCCAGCAGTTACGGCAGGGTCGGAACAGATACGCAGTATTTT

D gene: .
J gene: TRBJ2-3
V gene: TRBV24-1
clone size: .
CDR3 protein: CATSDPGAGDTQYF
CDR3 DNA: TGTGCCACCAGTGACCCAGGGGCAGGAGATACGCAGTATTTT

D gene: TRBD2
J gene: TRBJ2-1
V gene: TRBV11-3
clone size: .
CDR3 protein: CASSYSTSGRRSSYNEQFF
CDR3 DNA: TGTGCCAGCAGCTACTCGACTAGCGGGAGGCGTAGCTCCTACAATGAGCAGTTCTTC

D gene: .
J gene: TRBJ2-3
V gene: TRBV11-1
clone size: once
CDR3 protein: CASSARVAGDTQYF
CDR3 DNA: TGTGCCAGCAGCGCCCGGGTCGCGGGGGATACGCAGTATTTT

D gene: .
J gene: TRBJ2-1
V gene: TRBV27
clone size: .
CDR3 protein: CASSSGGMENEQFF
CDR3 DNA: TGTGCCAGCAGTTCCGGGGGTATGGAGAATGAGCAGTTCTTC

D gene: .
J gene: TRBJ1-2
V gene: TRBV6-5
clone size: once
CDR3 protein: CASRQRDIWINGYTF
CDR3 DNA: TGTGCCAGCAGACAAAGGGACATATGGATCAATGGCTACACCTTC

D gene: .
J gene: TRBJ1-2
V gene: TRBV27
clone size: once
CDR3 protein: CASGVQGNLAYGYTF
CDR3 DNA: TGTGCCAGCGGGGTACAGGGAAACTTGGCTTATGGCTACACCTTC

D gene: .
J gene: TRBJ2-7
V gene: TRBV11-3
clone size: few
CDR3 protein: CASSARLVLSHEQYF
CDR3 DNA: TGTGCCAGCAGCGCGCGACTAGTACTTTCTCACGAGCAGTACTTC

D gene: .
J gene: TRBJ2-1
V gene: TRBV27
clone size: .
CDR3 protein: CASSLLGGTYNEQFF
CDR3 DNA: TGTGCCAGCAGTTTGCTAGGCGGGACCTACAATGAGCAGTTCTTC

D gene: .
J gene: TRBJ1-2
V gene: TRBV24-1
clone size: .
CDR3 protein: CATSEARTSGYTF
CDR3 DNA: TGTGCCACCAGTGAAGCAAGGACAAGCGGCTACACCTTC

D gene: .
J gene: TRBJ1-1
V gene: TRBV3-1/TRBV3-2
clone size: .
CDR3 protein: CASSGYDSYTEAFF
CDR3 DNA: TGTGCCAGCAGCGGATACGACAGCTACACTGAAGCTTTCTTT

D gene: .
J gene: TRBJ2-2
V gene: TRBV11-2
clone size: .
CDR3 protein: CASSSAGSGELFF
CDR3 DNA: TGTGCCAGCAGCTCAGCAGGTTCCGGGGAGCTGTTTTTT

D gene: .
J gene: TRBJ2-5
V gene: TRBV6-5
clone size: .
CDR3 protein: CASSYSTHQETQYF
CDR3 DNA: TGTGCCAGCAGTTACTCGACACATCAAGAGACCCAGTACTTC

D gene: TRBD1
J gene: TRBJ2-7
V gene: TRBV4-2
clone size: .
CDR3 protein: CASSQKKDMTGDSYEQYF
CDR3 DNA: TGTGCCAGCAGCCAGAAGAAGGATATGACAGGGGATTCCTACGAGCAGTACTTC

D gene: .
J gene: TRBJ2-3
V gene: TRBV14
clone size: .
CDR3 protein: CASSRDLVTDTQYF
CDR3 DNA: TGTGCCAGCAGCCGGGACTTAGTCACAGATACGCAGTATTTT

D gene: TRBD1
J gene: TRBJ1-2
V gene: TRBV27
clone size: once
CDR3 protein: CASSDRGLANYGYTF
CDR3 DNA: TGTGCCAGCAGCGACAGGGGCTTAGCTAACTATGGCTACACCTTC

D gene: .
J gene: TRBJ1-4
V gene: TRBV6-5
clone size: .
CDR3 protein: CASSSGGVGGEKLFF
CDR3 DNA: TGTGCCAGCAGTTCGGGGGGGGTGGGAGGCGAAAAACTGTTTTTT

D gene: TRBD1
J gene: TRBJ1-1
V gene: TRBV15
clone size: .
CDR3 protein: CATSRDRDRVAFF
CDR3 DNA: TGTGCCACCAGCAGAGATCGGGACAGGGTGGCTTTCTTT

D gene: .
J gene: TRBJ2-7
V gene: TRBV27
clone size: few
CDR3 protein: CASSLRHPVGGYEQYF
CDR3 DNA: TGTGCCAGCAGTTTACGCCACCCCGTCGGGGGCTACGAGCAGTACTTC

D gene: TRBD2
J gene: TRBJ2-7
V gene: TRBV7-6
clone size: .
CDR3 protein: CASSARTSGGVYEQYF
CDR3 DNA: TGTGCCAGCAGCGCTCGGACTAGCGGGGGGGTTTACGAGCAGTACTTC

D gene: .
J gene: TRBJ1-4
V gene: TRBV15
clone size: .
CDR3 protein: CATSRSGSARSYEKLFF
CDR3 DNA: TGTGCCACCAGCAGGTCAGGGTCAGCCCGCTCCTATGAAAAACTGTTTTTT

D gene: TRBD2
J gene: TRBJ2-1
V gene: TRBV7-6
clone size: .
CDR3 protein: CASSPMGLAGGNEQFF
CDR3 DNA: TGTGCCAGCAGCCCCATGGGACTAGCGGGAGGTAATGAGCAGTTCTTC

D gene: TRBD1
J gene: TRBJ1-1
V gene: TRBV7-2
clone size: .
CDR3 protein: CASSLNRGNTEAFF
CDR3 DNA: TGTGCCAGCAGCTTAAACAGGGGGAACACTGAAGCTTTCTTT

D gene: TRBD1
J gene: TRBJ2-1
V gene: TRBV11-1
clone size: .
CDR3 protein: CASSLARDRAYNEQFF
CDR3 DNA: TGTGCCAGCAGCTTAGCCCGGGACAGGGCCTACAATGAGCAGTTCTTC

D gene: .
J gene: TRBJ1-3
V gene: TRBV29-1
clone size: .
CDR3 protein: CSVGAGSSGNTIYF
CDR3 DNA: TGCAGCGTTGGAGCAGGCTCCTCTGGAAACACCATATATTTT

D gene: .
J gene: TRBJ2-7
V gene: TRBV5-6
clone size: .
CDR3 protein: CASSFSGENYEQYF
CDR3 DNA: TGTGCCAGCAGCTTTAGCGGAGAGAACTACGAGCAGTACTTC

D gene: .
J gene: TRBJ1-3
V gene: TRBV18
clone size: once
CDR3 protein: CASSQLSGNTIYF
CDR3 DNA: TGTGCCAGCTCACAGCTTTCGGGAAACACCATATATTTT

D gene: .
J gene: TRBJ2-1
V gene: TRBV7-9
clone size: .
CDR3 protein: CASSSPGRNEQFF
CDR3 DNA: TGTGCCAGCAGCTCCCCAGGGAGGAATGAGCAGTTCTTC

D gene: .
J gene: TRBJ2-1
V gene: TRBV10-3
clone size: .
CDR3 protein: CAISERSGNEQFF
CDR3 DNA: TGTGCCATCAGTGAGAGGAGCGGGAATGAGCAGTTCTTC

D gene: TRBD1
J gene: TRBJ2-5
V gene: TRBV6-5
clone size: .
CDR3 protein: CASSYDQGAQVETQYF
CDR3 DNA: TGTGCCAGCAGTTACGATCAGGGGGCGCAGGTGGAGACCCAGTACTTC

D gene: TRBD1
J gene: TRBJ1-2
V gene: TRBV28
clone size: few
CDR3 protein: CASSLPTGVYGYTF
CDR3 DNA: TGTGCCAGCAGTTTACCGACAGGGGTCTATGGCTACACCTTC

D gene: TRBD2
J gene: TRBJ2-2
V gene: TRBV6-2/TRBV6-3
clone size: .
CDR3 protein: CASSYGTSATGELFF
CDR3 DNA: TGTGCCAGCAGTTATGGGACTAGTGCCACCGGGGAGCTGTTTTTT

D gene: .
J gene: TRBJ2-1
V gene: TRBV15
clone size: .
CDR3 protein: CATSRVGGNYNEQFF
CDR3 DNA: TGTGCCACCAGCAGAGTTGGAGGAAACTACAATGAGCAGTTCTTC

D gene: TRBD1
J gene: TRBJ2-2
V gene: TRBV28
clone size: few
CDR3 protein: CASSPWTGGRTGELFF
CDR3 DNA: TGTGCCAGCAGCCCCTGGACAGGGGGCAGGACCGGGGAGCTGTTTTTT

D gene: TRBD2
J gene: TRBJ2-1
V gene: TRBV7-9
clone size: .
CDR3 protein: CASSWYGRERGEQFF
CDR3 DNA: TGTGCCAGCAGCTGGTACGGGCGGGAGCGGGGGGAGCAGTTCTTC

D gene: .
J gene: TRBJ2-6
V gene: TRBV2
clone size: .
CDR3 protein: CASSYSHSGANVLTF
CDR3 DNA: TGTGCCAGCAGTTACAGCCACTCTGGGGCCAACGTCCTGACTTTC

D gene: TRBD1
J gene: TRBJ2-7
V gene: TRBV11-2
clone size: .
CDR3 protein: CASSLDRVRPEQYF
CDR3 DNA: TGTGCCAGCAGCCTGGACAGGGTACGACCCGAGCAGTACTTC

D gene: .
J gene: TRBJ2-7
V gene: TRBV7-2
clone size: .
CDR3 protein: CASSLAQGGEQYF
CDR3 DNA: TGTGCCAGCAGCTTGGCCCAGGGAGGCGAGCAGTACTTC